These 11 T cell receptor beta chains share one sample of origin, sequenced in a study of Ad26.COV2.S vaccination and SARS-CoV-2 variants. Described treatment: some 20 received Ad26.COV2.S at low or high dose, single or two shots; several received placebo; per-sample allocation not given. On day 63 after the first injection, vaccine and placebo recipients gave samples. Sequencing used immunoSEQ multiplex PCR; TCRdb keeps in-frame clones, though not all of them. The table includes 500,000 or so clones, roughly 89% detected once. The sequenced sample was peripheral blood, obtained in a trial of Ad26.COV2.S vaccine versus placebo. All receptors come from a person between 18 and 59 years old who received the Ad26.COV2.S COVID-19 vaccine or a placebo.

The chain carries TRBV4-3 and TRBJ1-1, with D tentatively TRBD1 (6 bases). Trimming cost V 4 bases and J 4 bases, with 13 bases left between them. CDR3 size: 14 residues. Per germline, CDR1 LGHNA and CDR2 YSLEER. This CDR3 is CASSRQGTGTEAFF. CDR3 sequence (DNA): TGCGCCAGCAGCCGTCAGGGGACGGGCACTGAAGCTTTCTTT.

The V and J genes are TRBV30 and TRBJ2-5; unclear D gene. Germline assignment: CDR1 GTSNPN and CDR2 SVGIG (reference sequence). The length of the CDR3 is 14 residues. The germline V and J ends were trimmed by 7 bases and 5 bases, with 20 bases remaining between them. CDR3 residues: CAFRVPGTGETQYF. The CDR3 nucleotides read TGTGCCTTTCGGGTTCCCGGTACCGGGGAGACCCAGTACTTC.

The chain links TRBV5-1 to TRBJ2-3; D perhaps matches TRBD1 (6 bases). Germline CDR1 reads SGHRS; CDR2 reads YFSETQ. The ends were cut back, 4 bases at V and 3 bases at J, with 18 bases in the middle. There are 16 residues in the CDR3. For the CDR3, the DNA is TGCGCCAGCAGCCCTTCCGGTAGGGGGTGGACAGATACGCAGTATTTT. Its protein product is CASSPSGRGWTDTQYF. Supplemented by reference TRBV5-1 and TRBJ2-3, the full variable domain reads KAGVTQTPRYLIKTRGQQVTLSCSPISGHRSVSWYQQTPGQGLQFLFEYFSETQRNKGNFPGRFSGRQFSNSRSEMNVSTLELGDSALYLCASSPSGRGWTDTQYFGPGTRLTVL.

This sequence joins TRBV30 and TRBJ2-5, with a weak D call TRBD2 (5 bases). V lost 3 bases and J 5 bases, leaving 13 bases between the germline ends. From germline, CDR1 is GTSNPN and CDR2 SVGIG (reference sequence). The CDR3 runs 13 residues. CDR3 in DNA: TGTGCCTGGAGCGGGGTTGCCCGGGAGACCCAGTACTTC. It translates to CAWSGVARETQYF.

This clone has just one count. The J gene is TRBJ1-1, the V gene TRBV27; 8 positions agree with TRBD1. V was pared by 7 bases and J by 6 bases, with 10 bases of the junction left unmatched. The CDR3 has 14 amino acids. Germline-derived CDR1 and CDR2 are MNHEY and SMNVEV (reference sequence). CDR3 residues: CASKTTGAHPEAFF. CDR3 DNA sequence: TGTGCCAGCAAGACGACAGGGGCTCACCCTGAAGCTTTCTTT.

V and J are TRBV11-3 and TRBJ2-1; maybe TRBD2 (6 bases). CDR1 and CDR2 (germline): SGHNT, YENEEA. V lost 1 base and J lost 3, with 13 bases in between. The CDR3 contains 16 residues. The CDR3 reads CASSLARSGDYNEQFF. CDR3 nucleotides: TGTGCCAGCAGCTTAGCCAGGTCGGGGGACTACAATGAGCAGTTCTTC.

The chain joins TRBV4-3 to TRBJ2-1; a weak D match, TRBD2 (6 bases). Per germline, CDR1 LGHNA and CDR2 YSLEER. The CDR3 runs 16 residues. The V gene lost 5 bases and the J gene lost 7 bases, with 21 bases spanning the gap. In DNA, the CDR3 is TGCGCCAGCAGCTCCGGGGTCCGGGGGATCGGTAATGAGCAGTTCTTC. It translates to CASSSGVRGIGNEQFF.

The genes are TRBV6-2 or TRBV6-3 and TRBJ2-7; D gene unclear. This CDR3 has 15 residues. Germline V gene lookup returns CDR1 MNHEY and CDR2 SVGEGT. Trimming left V 2 bases short and J 0 bases short, with 11 bases between. The CDR3 coding sequence is TGTGCCAGCAGTTACGCGCATAGGAGCTCCTACGAGCAGTACTTC. It is translated as CASSYAHRSSYEQYF.

The chain joins TRBV5-1 to TRBJ1-1; 8 nucleotides agree with TRBD1. Germline-derived CDR1 and CDR2 are SGHRS and YFSETQ. The CDR3 is 15 amino acids. V gave up 4 bases and J gave up 1 base; unmatched junction bases: 6. The CDR3 loop reads CASSAKTGANTEAFF. CDR3 sequence (DNA): TGCGCCAGCAGCGCCAAGACAGGGGCGAACACTGAAGCTTTCTTT. The whole variable domain, remainder taken from reference TRBV5-1 and TRBJ1-1, is KAGVTQTPRYLIKTRGQQVTLSCSPISGHRSVSWYQQTPGQGLQFLFEYFSETQRNKGNFPGRFSGRQFSNSRSEMNVSTLELGDSALYLCASSAKTGANTEAFFGQGTRLTVV.

The J gene is TRBJ2-3, the V gene TRBV5-1, with 10 bases identical to TRBD2. V dropped 0 bases and J dropped 0; count of bases not matched to a gene: 4. The CDR3 totals 17 residues. The germline V gene encodes CDR1 SGHRS and CDR2 YFSETQ. The CDR3 bases are TGCGCCAGCAGCTTGGGGGGGACTAGCGCGAGCACAGATACGCAGTATTTT. This codes for CASSLGGTSASTDTQYF. Using reference TRBV5-1 and TRBJ2-3 for the parts outside the CDR3, the full variable domain is KAGVTQTPRYLIKTRGQQVTLSCSPISGHRSVSWYQQTPGQGLQFLFEYFSETQRNKGNFPGRFSGRQFSNSRSEMNVSTLELGDSALYLCASSLGGTSASTDTQYFGPGTRLTVL.

The rearrangement links TRBV6-4 to TRBJ2-1; 7 bases fit TRBD2. The germline V gene encodes CDR1 MRHNA and CDR2 SNTAGT. V was clipped by 1 base and J by 9 bases; unmatched bases: 18. The CDR3 covers 18 residues. The CDR3 protein is CASSDWGAGSVTKGEQFF. CDR3 DNA sequence: TGTGCCAGCAGTGACTGGGGAGCGGGGTCCGTTACTAAAGGTGAGCAGTTCTTC.